These 8 T cell receptor beta chains originate from one sample sequenced in a study of CD8 T cells in ankylosing spondylitis. TCRdb recomputed calls from the 5' RACE reads with MiXCR, one row per CDR3 protein. The table includes about 130,000 distinct CDR3 sequences, around 15% detected once. Material for sequencing was blood, either unsorted or a sorted T cell fraction (not recorded which). Receptor source: a female donor with ankylosing spondylitis or in good health (not recorded which).

This clonotype was counted ten times or more. The rearrangement links TRBV6-1 to TRBJ2-7; TRBD1 matches 8 bases. The junction had 11 bases not matched to a gene; V was cut back by 6 bases and J by 7 bases. The germline V gene has CDR1 MNHNS and CDR2 SASEGT. The CDR3 sequence is 14 residues long. The CDR3 DNA follows: TGTGCCAGCAGACCCGGGACAGGTAGCCAGGAGCAGTACTTC. Its translation: CASRPGTGSQEQYF.

Only a few counts were recorded for this clonotype. J is TRBJ1-5 and V is TRBV18, with 7 positions matching TRBD1. CDR1 and CDR2 from the germline V gene are KGHSH and LQKENI. V shed 3 bases, J shed 0 bases, and the junction held 5 bases outside the gene matches. The CDR3 has 16 residues. Here the CDR3 reads CASSPRDSYSNQPQHF. The DNA for the CDR3 is TGTGCCAGCTCACCCCGGGACAGCTATAGCAATCAGCCCCAGCATTTT.

The sample holds a few counts of this clonotype. The chain combines TRBV4-1 with TRBJ2-1; TRBD2 agrees at 10 bases. The V gene's germline CDR1 is MGHRA and CDR2 YSYEKL. J was trimmed by 10 bases and V by 4 bases; bases with no gene match: 7. This CDR3 has 14 residues. CDR3 nucleotides: TGCGCCAGCAGCCGGATAGCGGGAGGTCAGGAGCAGTTCTTC. This sequence encodes CASSRIAGGQEQFF.

The chain joins TRBV28 to TRBJ1-6, with TRBD1 identical over 9 bases. The length of the CDR3 is 16 residues. V dropped 2 bases and J dropped 7; count of bases not matched to a gene: 6. CDR1 is MDHEN, CDR2 SYDVKM, per germline. In DNA form, the CDR3 reads TGTGCCAGCAGTTTACAGTCCGGGACAGGGAATTCACCCCTCCACTTT. Protein product: CASSLQSGTGNSPLHF.

The chain employs TRBV5-1 and TRBJ1-1; 7 bases align to TRBD1. The CDR3 covers 13 residues. With V trimmed by 4 bases and J by 7 bases, 7 bases remained unmatched. The germline CDR1 and CDR2 sequences are SGHRS and YFSETQ. CDR3 protein: CASSRDREGEAFF. CDR3 DNA sequence: TGCGCCAGCAGCCGTGACAGGGAGGGTGAAGCTTTCTTT.

Of note for this clonotype: This may be a read error: a much more frequent sequence differs by one nucleotide. The gene calls are TRBV12-3 or TRBV12-4 and TRBJ2-7, with D possibly TRBD1 on 5 matching bases. The CDR3 runs 14 residues. CDR3 sequence: CTSTQTVSTSEQYF. The CDR3 DNA follows: TGTACCAGCACCCAGACAGTCTCGACCTCCGAGCAGTACTTC.

This rearrangement joins TRBV12-3 or TRBV12-4 to TRBJ2-2, with D perhaps TRBD1 (5 bases). Trimming removed 2 bases from V and 3 bases from J, with 13 bases in between. The CDR3 length is 16 residues. The CDR3 nucleotides read TGTGCCAGCAGTTTACAGCAGGGCGCCCACACCGGGGAGCTGTTTTTT. Amino acids: CASSLQQGAHTGELFF.

This clonotype was seen at least ten times. This rearrangement joins TRBV5-1 to TRBJ2-1, with 9 bases that match TRBD1. Germline values: CDR1 SGHRS, CDR2 YFSETQ. CDR3 length: 15 amino acids. Trimming removed 3 bases from V and 8 bases from J; junction bases left unmatched: 9. The CDR3 spells CASSSSGQGLDEQFF. CDR3 DNA: TGCGCCAGCAGCTCATCGGGACAGGGTTTAGATGAGCAGTTCTTC.